Listed here are 11 T cell receptor beta chains from one sample, sequenced in a study of cytomegalovirus exposure and HLA in healthy donors. PCR involved 60 Vbeta and 13 Jbeta primers. Measured with immunoSEQ multiplex PCR; TCRdb has only the in-frame clones, and not every one. The table includes approximately 65,000 clones, around 62% detected once. Input material: PBMCs. These receptors were collected from a man in his forties in good health and CMV-seropositive.

This chain connects TRBV19 to TRBJ2-7, with TRBD2 matching over 9 bases. V dropped 6 bases and J dropped 6; count of bases not matched to a gene: 9. This CDR3 region has 14 residues. Germline values: CDR1 LNHDA, CDR2 SQIVND (reference sequence). CDR3 loop: CASRPPGLAGEQYF. The CDR3 region has the DNA TGTGCCAGTAGACCACCGGGACTAGCTGGCGAGCAGTACTTC.

The rearrangement links TRBV7-3 to TRBJ2-1; TRBD2 agrees at 13 bases. There are 17 residues in the CDR3. J was trimmed by 6 bases and V by 5 bases; bases with no gene match: 10. Germline assignment: CDR1 SGHTA and CDR2 FQGTGA. Here the CDR3 reads CASSLTSGGAPGNEQFF. The CDR3, as DNA: TGTGCCAGCAGCCTTACTAGCGGGGGGGCTCCAGGCAATGAGCAGTTCTTC.

The CDR3 sequence is CASSSTRDEQFF. CDR3 sequence (DNA): TGTGCCAGCAGCTCTACCAGGGATGAGCAGTTCTTC. The chain recombines TRBV11-2 with TRBJ2-1, with D possibly matching TRBD1 (5 bases). V was cut by 4 bases and J by 8 bases, with 9 bases left in between. This CDR3 contains 12 residues. Germline lookup yields CDR1 SGHAT and CDR2 FQNNGV.

The rearrangement joins TRBV7-9 to TRBJ1-2, with 7 nucleotides matching TRBD1. CDR1 and CDR2 (germline): SEHNR, FQNEAQ (reference sequence). V lost 3 bases, J lost 7 bases, and 5 bases stayed unmatched. This CDR3 contains 13 residues. CDR3 bases: TGTGCCAGCAGCTTTCGACAGGGCGCTGGCTACACCTTC. Translated, it gives CASSFRQGAGYTF.

V and J are TRBV15 and TRBJ2-7; D perhaps matches TRBD1 (5 bases). CDR1 LNHNV and CDR2 YYDKDF come from the germline V gene (reference sequence). V was pared by 3 bases and J by 2 bases, with 5 bases between. This CDR3 is 12 amino acids long. DNA of the CDR3: TGTGCCACCAGCAGGGACACCTACGAGCAGTACTTC. It codes for CATSRDTYEQYF.

This chain connects TRBV7-2 to TRBJ1-2, with 8 nucleotides matching TRBD1. This CDR3 has 14 amino acids. The ends lost 1 base at V and 5 bases at J; junction bases unmatched: 3. Germline V gene lookup returns CDR1 SGHTA and CDR2 FQGNSA. The CDR3 sequence is CASSLGQGKYGYTF. The CDR3 DNA follows: TGTGCCAGCAGCTTAGGACAGGGGAAGTATGGCTACACCTTC.

The chain joins TRBV10-3 to TRBJ2-3; 9 positions match TRBD2. The CDR3 loop spans 16 amino acids. The ends lost 3 bases at V and 4 bases at J; junction bases unmatched: 8. Germline CDR1 is ENHRY and CDR2 is SYGVKD. CDR3 nucleotides: TGTGCCATCAGTGAAGGGGCGGGGGGGCGGGCAGATACGCAGTATTTT. As protein: CAISEGAGGRADTQYF.

The chain recombines TRBV11-3 with TRBJ2-7; D gene ambiguous. The CDR3 is made up of 14 amino acids. V lost 1 base and J 4 bases, leaving 11 bases between the germline ends. The germline CDR1 and CDR2 sequences are SGHNT and YENEEA. The CDR3 coding sequence is TGTGCCAGCAGCTTAGTCTCCCTGTCTTACGAGCAGTACTTC. This encodes CASSLVSLSYEQYF.

The chain recombines TRBV5-6 with TRBJ2-2; possible D gene TRBD1, 6 bases. The CDR3 has 15 residues. The germline CDR1 and CDR2 sequences are SGHDT and YYEEEE. The V and J ends lost 4 bases and 1 base respectively, with 11 bases between them. The CDR3 loop is CASSMTGLNTGELFF. CDR3 nucleotide sequence: TGTGCCAGCAGCATGACAGGCCTGAACACCGGGGAGCTGTTTTTT.

The rearrangement links TRBV7-9 to TRBJ1-1, with 10 bases lining up with TRBD1. V lost 5 bases and J lost 4; bases outside the gene matches: 13. The germline CDR1 and CDR2 sequences are SEHNR and FQNEAQ (reference sequence). The CDR3 contains 17 residues. CDR3 in amino acids: CASSPNGGQGVSTEAFF. Written as DNA, the CDR3 is TGTGCCAGCAGCCCAAATGGCGGACAGGGGGTAAGCACTGAAGCTTTCTTT.

This clone was seen a few times. The chain employs TRBV5-5 and TRBJ1-5; D call uncertain. Germline V CDR1 and CDR2: SGHKS, YYEKEE (reference sequence). The CDR3 sequence is 13 residues long. V lost 4 bases and J 5 bases, leaving 10 bases between the germline ends. CDR3: CASSARIDQPQHF. Here the CDR3 DNA reads TGTGCCAGCAGCGCGAGGATTGATCAGCCCCAGCATTTT. Variable domain in full (rest from reference TRBV5-5 and TRBJ1-5): DAGVTQSPTHLIKTRGQQVTLRCSPISGHKSVSWYQQVLGQGPQFIFQYYEKEERGRGNFPDRFSARQFPNYSSELNVNALLLGDSALYLCASSARIDQPQHFGDGTRLSIL.